These 11 T cell receptor beta chains share one sample of origin, sequenced in a study of naive and memory T cell subsets. Whole-blood samples were 2.5 to 3 ml of peripheral blood from healthy adult volunteers. Reverse transcription of blood and skin TCR RNA was primed at alpha and beta constant regions. In TCRdb, the 5' RACE reads were re-called with MiXCR into one record per CDR3 protein. This table holds about 22,000 distinct CDR3 sequences, about 4% found once. These receptors originate from a male donor in good health.

This clonotype was picked up many times. This chain uses TRBV29-1 with TRBJ2-1; D is undetermined. Trimming left V 2 bases short and J 9 bases short, with 8 bases between. Per germline, CDR1 SQVTM and CDR2 ANQGSEA. The CDR3 extends over 11 amino acids. CDR3 DNA: TGCAGCGTTGAAAAGTACGGTGAGCAGTTCTTC. The encoded protein is CSVEKYGEQFF.

This clonotype was observed at least ten times. The chain has TRBV29-1 and TRBJ2-3; the D gene is possibly TRBD2 (5 bases). Germline V CDR1 and CDR2: SQVTM, ANQGSEA. The CDR3 consists of 13 residues. The V gene lost 5 bases and the J gene lost 2 bases, with 11 bases spanning the gap. As DNA, the CDR3 is TGCAGCGTTTTGCCGGGATTCACAGATACGCAGTATTTT. It encodes CSVLPGFTDTQYF.

This chain joins TRBV7-2 and TRBJ2-7; D possibly matches TRBD1 or TRBD2 (5 bases each). The ends were cut back, 1 base at V and 3 bases at J, with 13 bases in the middle. The CDR3 is 15 amino acids. Germline CDR1 is SGHTA and CDR2 is FQGNSA. CDR3: CASSLEPGGGYEQYF. Here the CDR3 DNA reads TGTGCCAGCAGCTTAGAGCCAGGTGGGGGCTACGAGCAGTACTTC. The full variable domain, rest sourced from reference TRBV7-2 and TRBJ2-7, is GAGVSQSPSNKVTEKGKDVELRCDPISGHTALYWYRQSLGQGLEFLIYFQGNSAPDKSGLPSDRFSAERTGGSVSTLTIQRTQQEDSAVYLCASSLEPGGGYEQYFGPGTRLTVT.

Many counts were recorded for this clonotype. The chain couples TRBV15 to TRBJ2-7; D gene unclear. This CDR3 is 13 amino acids long. Trimming removed 5 bases at V and 3 bases at J, with 11 bases between. The germline V gene has CDR1 LNHNV and CDR2 YYDKDF (reference sequence). CDR3 loop: CATSGGIYYEQYF. CDR3 in DNA: TGTGCCACCAGCGGTGGGATCTACTACGAGCAGTACTTC.

This clonotype was counted between two and nine times. J is TRBJ2-7 and V is TRBV3-1; 12 nucleotides align to TRBD1. Germline V gene sequence: CDR1 LGHDT, CDR2 YNNKEL (reference sequence). CDR3 length: 18 residues. V lost 5 bases and J lost 0; bases outside the gene matches: 11. CDR3 sequence: CASSSPGQGATYSYEQYF. The CDR3 DNA sequence: TGTGCCAGCAGCTCGCCGGGACAGGGGGCAACCTACTCCTACGAGCAGTACTTC.

This clonotype was picked up many times. The rearrangement links TRBV6-4 to TRBJ2-3; D is perhaps TRBD1 (6 bases). This CDR3 has 14 residues. From germline, CDR1 is MRHNA and CDR2 SNTAGT. V was clipped by 6 bases and J by 4 bases, with 14 bases between them. The CDR3: CASREGGEADTQYF. The CDR3 bases are TGTGCCAGCAGGGAAGGGGGAGAAGCAGATACGCAGTATTTT.

This clonotype was detected many times. This sequence joins TRBV4-1 and TRBJ2-1; possible D gene TRBD2, 5 bases. Per the germline V gene, CDR1 is MGHRA and CDR2 is YSYEKL. V gave up 1 base and J gave up 8 bases, with 15 bases separating them. The CDR3 extends over 15 amino acids. The CDR3 DNA is TGCGCCAGCAGCCAAGGCGGGCCAGGTCACTATGAGCAGTTCTTC. As protein: CASSQGGPGHYEQFF.

This chain's CDR3 is CASKLGETYEQYF. As DNA, the CDR3 is TGTGCCAGCAAGCTTGGGGAAACTTACGAGCAGTACTTC. The chain employs TRBV6-6 and TRBJ2-7, with D unresolved. Trimming took 7 bases from V and 4 from J, leaving 14 bases between them. The CDR3 has 13 residues. Germline CDR1 MNHNY, CDR2 SVGAGI (reference sequence).

This clonotype was recorded at least ten times. The chain combines TRBV19 with TRBJ2-2; tentative D call: TRBD1 (6 bases). The germline V and J ends were trimmed by 5 bases and 0 bases, with 10 bases remaining between them. This CDR3 is 15 amino acids long. The V gene's germline CDR1 is LNHDA and CDR2 SQIVND (reference sequence). This chain's CDR3 is CASSYRVSNTGELFF. CDR3 DNA: TGTGCCAGTAGTTACAGGGTTTCGAACACCGGGGAGCTGTTTTTT.

This clonotype was recorded many times. The gene calls are TRBV4-3 and TRBJ2-3, with 8 bases that match TRBD2. The CDR3 consists of 19 residues. Germline CDR1 reads LGHNA; CDR2 reads YSLEER. J was trimmed by 7 bases and V by 0 bases; bases with no gene match: 18. This chain's CDR3 is CASSQDRPIPGGPLYTQYF. CDR3 coding DNA: TGCGCCAGCAGCCAAGACCGCCCAATCCCGGGGGGGCCATTATATACGCAGTATTTT.

This clonotype was seen many times. The rearrangement links TRBV6-6 to TRBJ1-6; D unresolved. Germline loops: CDR1 MNHNY, CDR2 SVGAGI (reference sequence). The V end was cut by 7 bases, the J end by 10 bases, with 17 bases between. The CDR3 consists of 14 residues. The CDR3 bases are TGTGCCAGCACCCAAGCTGGGTCCCGATCACCCCTCCACTTT. It specifies CASTQAGSRSPLHF.